The next 6 T cell receptor beta chains were all read from a single sample in a study of shared clonotypes between healthy human individuals. This table comes from immunoSEQ multiplex PCR, and its TCRdb copy is limited to in-frame clones, with some not included. The table shows about 1 million clones, with 65% to 80% occurring only once. The specimen sequenced was memory CD4+ T cells sorted from blood. Subset indicated: CD45RA-negative fraction. These receptors all stem from a man aged 18 to 29 in good health.

Notes on this clone: Being one base from a much bigger clone, this may be a read error. This sequence joins TRBV6-5 and TRBJ2-7; D possibly matches TRBD1 or TRBD2 (6 bases each). The CDR3 runs 11 residues. Trimming took off 8 bases at V and 2 bases at J, with 7 bases between the two ends. Per the germline V gene, CDR1 is MNHEY and CDR2 is SVGAGI. As DNA, the CDR3 is TGTGCCAGCGGGGGGCCCTACGAGCAGTACTTC. The encoded protein is CASGGPYEQYF.

In regard to this clone: Compared with germline, one end of the junction differs, possibly owing to a read error. The rearrangement joins TRBV29-1 to TRBJ2-7; D perhaps matches TRBD1 (5 bases). The CDR3 contains 14 residues. The germline V gene encodes CDR1 SQVTM and CDR2 ANQGSEA. CDR3 coding DNA: TGCAGCGTTGTTGGCGCAGGGCAGGTCCACGAGCAGCACTTC. Translating it yields CSVVGAGQVHEQHF.

Turning to this clone: A read error may produce the germline difference seen at one junction end. V gene TRBV7-7 combines with J gene TRBJ2-1; 10 bases agree with TRBD2. The CDR3 extends over 15 amino acids. In germline, CDR1 is SSHAT, CDR2 FNYEAQ (reference sequence). This chain's CDR3 is CASSLAGGLNNEQFF. For the CDR3, the DNA is TGTGCTAGCAGCTTAGCGGGAGGCCTAAACAATGAGCAGTTCTTC.

The rearrangement uses TRBV6-4 and TRBJ2-6; D is perhaps TRBD2 (5 bases). CDR1 and CDR2 from the germline V gene are MRHNA and SNTAGT. V was clipped by 6 bases and J by 1 base, with 10 bases between them. The CDR3 runs 15 residues. The CDR3 DNA sequence: TGTGCCAGCAGGACTATAGGTTCTGGGGCCAACGTCCTGACTTTC. Protein: CASRTIGSGANVLTF.

This clone was picked up a small number of times. The V gene is TRBV5-4, the J gene TRBJ1-1; D call uncertain. Germline loops: CDR1 SGHNT, CDR2 YYREEE (reference sequence). The CDR3 covers 15 residues. The V end was cut by 1 base, the J end by 1 base, with 11 bases between. The CDR3 is CASSLFISGNTEAFF. CDR3 in DNA: TGTGCCAGCAGCTTGTTTATATCGGGGAACACTGAAGCTTTCTTT.

This clone was detected many times. The rearrangement uses TRBV19 and TRBJ2-1, with a possible D match to TRBD1 (6 bases). The germline CDR1 and CDR2 sequences are LNHDA and SQIVND (reference sequence). The CDR3 contains 15 residues. Trimming pared 3 bases from V and 4 bases from J, leaving 13 bases between. This chain's CDR3 is CASSISGQSYNEQFF. CDR3 in DNA: TGTGCCAGTAGTATTTCCGGACAGAGTTACAATGAGCAGTTCTTC.